This paragraph reports one T cell receptor beta chain. This clonotype was observed many times. Its antigen is not yet known. No clone much larger than this one lies a single base away; base qualities are absent. TCR cDNA was made using 5'RACE template switching, a step that added a universal primer site and unique molecular identifiers. Priming for cDNA synthesis came from both the TCR alpha and TCR beta constant segments. Two PCR steps were used to amplify libraries, with sample barcodes and sequencing adapters being added in the second step. Sequencing of libraries was performed on Illumina HiSeq 2500 (2x100 bp) or NovaSeq (2x150 bp). In the authors' own workflow: Demultiplexing of reads and collapsing into UMI consensus sequences were performed with MIGEC, and V(D)J alignment was carried out with MiXCR. Vaccine-responding clonotypes were identified with edgeR using replicate PBMC samples, with FDR below 0.01 and a log2 fold change above 5 up to day 15 being required. Bulk clonotypes were assigned CD4 or CD8 identity according to which sequenced CD4 or CD8 repertoire held them at higher abundance. The public sequencing data were trimmed at Q25 with fastp and processed into clonotypes with MiXCR by TCRdb, which kept only in-frame beta chains. Entries that share a CDR3 protein sequence are merged under the most common genes and DNA. None of the V and J calls come from the authors' own analysis; TCRdb made them. In this sample the table shows about 350,000 distinct CDR3 sequences, roughly 10% of which occur a single time. 15% to 20% of the sample is held by the ten biggest clonotypes.

CDR1 and CDR2 were assigned from the germline V gene as SGHRS and YFSETQ. V gives up 5 bases and J gives up 5 bases, and the segment between their germline ends measures 10 bases. From the cysteine through the phenylalanine, the CDR3 covers 12 amino acids. Only the CDR3 region is kept as DNA, spanning 36 bases read in frame from base 1. This specimen's treatment or condition label, interpreted: live attenuated yellow fever vaccine strain. At every blood-draw timepoint, two biological replicates of bulk PBMCs were collected. A standard Ficoll-Paque protocol was used to isolate PBMCs from peripheral blood. TriZol was used to extract RNA from bulk PBMCs, CD4 and CD8 fractions, and dextramer-positive and dextramer-negative fractions. The data are from a study of T cells after yellow fever vaccination (dated by TCRdb to between 2017 and 2020). For the wider study: The SMART-Seq v4 Ultra Low Input RNA kit was used to prepare libraries from fractions with low cell numbers. Bulk TCR alpha and beta repertoires were sequenced longitudinally to track T-cell clones before and after primary and booster YFV17D yellow fever vaccination. Two healthy male donors, one aged 18 to 29 and one aged 30 to 40 years, were included in the cohort. Blood samples were taken at several timepoints before and after primary and secondary immunization, and bulk PBMC replicates and cell subsets were isolated. The investigation overall reported the following: Most clones expanded after primary vaccination were re-detected after the booster (about 96% of CD4 and approximately 88% of CD8), suggesting broad memory maintenance. A small share of clonotypes was detected in both CD4 and CD8 compartments, with the overlap likely arising from convergent recombination. Compared with the primary T-cell response, the secondary T-cell response was faster but weaker, reaching its peak on day 5 rather than on day 15. Computational filtering was required because FACS-sorted repertoires could contain abundant contaminating clonotypes from the bulk population. Because the study included only a couple of donors, the extent to which the findings can be generalized is limited.

The V gene is TRBV5-1 and the J gene is TRBJ1-2, with the identity of the D gene unclear. The sequence was collected from a man younger than 30 who received the YFV17D yellow fever vaccine. Sequenced material: PBMCs, taken on the day of the first yellow fever vaccination. The CDR3: CASRDDGYGYTF. The DNA reads TGCGCCAGCAGGGACGATGGGTATGGCTACACCTTC.